This is a list of T cell receptor beta chains from one sample in a study of read filtering for tumor transcriptome and immune sequencing. TCRdb reprocessed the reads via MiXCR and lists one record per CDR3 protein. The repertoire includes about 22,000 distinct CDR3 sequences, approximately 13% of them detected once, and more than 50% sits in the top ten. Sequencing was carried out using a population of CD138-negative cells sorted from bone marrow. The receptors derive from a donor aged 40 or older with multiple myeloma. Both conserved end residues are part of each CDR3. Each record gives: D gene, V gene, clone size, CDR3 length, J gene, CDR3 DNA, CDR3 protein. The D gene is left open where the match is weak. Part of the rows lack a size; the others show once, few, many or a class for expanded clones.

>TRBD1|TRBV29-1|.|14|TRBJ2-1
TGCAGCGTTGCGCTGGACAGGGGTTGGGGTGAGCAGTTCTTC
CSVALDRGWGEQFF
>TRBD2|TRBV2|.|16|TRBJ2-5
TGTGCCAGCAGTCCCTCCCCTAGCGGGAGTAGAGAGACCCAGTACTTC
CASSPSPSGSRETQYF
>TRBD1|TRBV27|.|14|TRBJ2-2
TGTGCCAGCAGTCCAGGGGGCAGGACCGGGGAGCTGTTTTTT
CASSPGGRTGELFF
>TRBD1|TRBV20-1|few|13|TRBJ1-5
TGCAGTGCAGGACAGGGGGCAAATCAGCCCCAGCATTTT
CSAGQGANQPQHF
>TRBD1|TRBV20-1|many|15|TRBJ1-1
TGCAGTGCCCAAGGGACAGACGGGATGAACACTGAAGCTTTCTTT
CSAQGTDGMNTEAFF
>.|TRBV20-1|.|12|TRBJ2-7
TGCAGTGCTAGCCGGACCGCCGGGGAGCAGTACTTC
CSASRTAGEQYF
>TRBD1|TRBV29-1|.|15|TRBJ2-5
TGCAGCGTTGAATGGGACAGAACCTCCCAAGAGACCCAGTACTTC
CSVEWDRTSQETQYF
>TRBD1|TRBV6-2/TRBV6-3|many|16|TRBJ2-1
TGTGCCAGCAGTTACTCGGGACAGGGGTCCCTCAATGAGCAGTTCTTC
CASSYSGQGSLNEQFF
>.|TRBV20-1|many|16|TRBJ2-1
TGCAGTGCGCTCCTTATCGGAGGCAGCTCCTACAATGAGCAGTTCTTC
CSALLIGGSSYNEQFF
>TRBD2|TRBV29-1|many|14|TRBJ2-1
TGCAGCGTTGAGACTAGCGGGGTTTACAATGAGCAGTTCTTC
CSVETSGVYNEQFF
>.|TRBV29-1|many|12|TRBJ2-3
TGCAGCGTTCGGCCTAGCACAGATACGCAGTATTTT
CSVRPSTDTQYF
>.|TRBV20-1|few|12|TRBJ2-5
TGCAGTGCTACGGGAGCAAAAGAGACCCAGTACTTC
CSATGAKETQYF
>.|TRBV19|many|17|TRBJ2-2
TGTGCCAGTAGTATCGGTGGGGGGCAGGGGAGGACCGGGGAGCTGTTTTTT
CASSIGGGQGRTGELFF
>TRBD2|TRBV20-1|.|15|TRBJ2-7
TGCAGTGCGAACTTAGCGGGAGCCTATAGCTACGAGCAGTACTTC
CSANLAGAYSYEQYF
>.|TRBV24-1|many|11|TRBJ2-2
TGTGCCACCGGGGGCACCGGGGAGCTGTTTTTT
CATGGTGELFF
>.|TRBV29-1|many|13|TRBJ2-3
TGCAGCGTTGATTGGACTCTGGCAGATACGCAGTATTTT
CSVDWTLADTQYF
>TRBD2|TRBV24-1|many|16|TRBJ2-1
TGTGCCACCAGTGATTTGTTGTCTAGCGGGAGAACTGAGCAGTTCTTC
CATSDLLSSGRTEQFF
>TRBD1|TRBV20-1|few|17|TRBJ1-5
TGCAGTGCTAGAGGCAGACAGGGGGCGTTATCCACTCAGCCCCAGCATTTT
CSARGRQGALSTQPQHF
>TRBD2|TRBV7-9|many|17|TRBJ2-7
TGTGCCAGCAGCTTAGGACTAGCGGGAACTATCTCCTACGAGCAGTACTTC
CASSLGLAGTISYEQYF
>.|TRBV7-2|many|17|TRBJ2-5
TGTGCCAGCAGCTTAGATCCGGGCGCGAGAAAACAAGAGACCCAGTACTTC
CASSLDPGARKQETQYF
>.|TRBV5-4|many|13|TRBJ2-7
TGTGCCAGCAGCACCGGGACGGGCTACGAGCAGTACTTC
CASSTGTGYEQYF
>.|TRBV29-1|many|12|TRBJ2-3
TGCAGCGTTGCCGGAGGGCCAGATACGCAGTATTTT
CSVAGGPDTQYF
>.|TRBV11-2|many|14|TRBJ2-7
TGTGCCAGCAGCTTTGACACCAGCTCCTACGAGCAGTACTTC
CASSFDTSSYEQYF
>TRBD1|TRBV7-9|many|15|TRBJ1-4
TGTGCCAGCAGCCCCCGGACAGGGATGGATGAAAAACTGTTTTTT
CASSPRTGMDEKLFF
>.|TRBV2|many|10|TRBJ1-5
TGTGCCAGCGGTGATCAGCCCCAGCATTTT
CASGDQPQHF
>TRBD2|TRBV5-1|many|18|TRBJ2-1
TGCGCCAGCAGCTTGATTGGTGCGGGAGGGCCCGGCTACAATGAGCAGTTCTTC
CASSLIGAGGPGYNEQFF
>.|TRBV11-2|many|13|TRBJ2-7
TGTGCCAGCAGCTTAGTGGGCGACTACGAGCAGTACTTC
CASSLVGDYEQYF
>TRBD2|TRBV10-1|.|17|TRBJ2-7
TGCGCCAGCCCCCAGTGGGGCCGGACTAGCTGGATCCACGAGCAGTACTTC
CASPQWGRTSWIHEQYF
>.|TRBV11-2|many|14|TRBJ2-7
TGTGCCAGCAGCTTAGATCCCAGGTCCTACGAGCAGTACTTC
CASSLDPRSYEQYF
>TRBD2|TRBV12-3/TRBV12-4|many|15|TRBJ2-2
TGTGCCAGCAGTGTTTCTAGCGGGGGCACCGGGGAGCTGTTTTTT
CASSVSSGGTGELFF
>.|TRBV11-2|many|17|TRBJ2-5
TGTGCCAGCAGCTTAGGGCCGGGACTTCAAGTACCTCCGACCCAGTACTTC
CASSLGPGLQVPPTQYF
>TRBD2|TRBV5-1|few|15|TRBJ2-3
TGCGCCAGCAGCTTGGAAGGACTAGCGCGGGATACGCAGTATTTT
CASSLEGLARDTQYF
>TRBD2|TRBV29-1|many|16|TRBJ2-2
TGCAGCGTTGAAACGGTTAGCGGGGGCCACACCGGGGAGCTGTTTTTT
CSVETVSGGHTGELFF
>.|TRBV11-2|.|13|TRBJ2-3
TGTGCCAGCAGCGTAACCGGAGCAGATACGCAGTATTTT
CASSVTGADTQYF
>TRBD1|TRBV6-5|many|14|TRBJ1-5
TGTGCCAGCAGTACACAGGGGGGGAATCAGCCCCAGCATTTT
CASSTQGGNQPQHF
>TRBD1|TRBV29-1|many|15|TRBJ1-1
TGCAGCGTACGAGCAGGGGGACACACCCTGGGGGGAGCTTTCTTT
CSVRAGGHTLGGAFF
>TRBD1|TRBV2|many|13|TRBJ1-1
TGTGCCAGCAGTGGACAGGGGGATACTGAAGCTTTCTTT
CASSGQGDTEAFF
>TRBD2|TRBV7-2|many|17|TRBJ2-5
TGTGCCAGCAGCTTACAATTCTCAGCGGGAGCCCGAGAGACCCAGTACTTC
CASSLQFSAGARETQYF
>.|TRBV19|.|14|TRBJ2-5
TGTGCCAGTAGTTCTTCAGGGTTCGGCGAGACCCAGTACTTC
CASSSSGFGETQYF
>.|TRBV21-1|many|16|TRBJ2-7
TGTGCCAGCAGCAGGGGACTAGCGGGAGTTCCCTACGAGCAGTACTTC
CASSRGLAGVPYEQYF
>.|TRBV6-5|.|15|TRBJ2-1
TGTGCCAGCAGCCAGCTTGGGAGCTCCTACAATGAGCAGTTCTTC
CASSQLGSSYNEQFF
>.|TRBV29-1|many|15|TRBJ2-3
TGCAGCGTTGCGGGGGGCGGGAGTTCCACAGATACGCAGTATTTT
CSVAGGGSSTDTQYF
>TRBD1|TRBV12-3/TRBV12-4|many|15|TRBJ2-7
TGTGCCAGCAGTCACTCCGGGACAGGCCTCTCCGAGCAGTACTTC
CASSHSGTGLSEQYF
>.|TRBV29-1|.|13|TRBJ1-1
TGCAGCGCCATGGACAGTGGACACACTGAAGCTTTCTTT
CSAMDSGHTEAFF
>.|TRBV5-1|.|11|TRBJ2-5
TGCGCCAGCAGTTACCAAGAGACCCAGTACTTC
CASSYQETQYF
>TRBD1|TRBV12-3/TRBV12-4|.|15|TRBJ2-3
TGTGCCAGCAGTTTCGGACAGGGGGTCACAGATACGCAGTATTTT
CASSFGQGVTDTQYF
>.|TRBV4-1|many|17|TRBJ2-2
TGCGCCAGCAGCCAAGATTACCGAGCGGCAGACACCGGGGAGCTGTTTTTT
CASSQDYRAADTGELFF
>.|TRBV11-2|many|14|TRBJ1-5
TGTGCCAGCAGCTTAGGGTATAGCAATCAGCCCCAGCATTTT
CASSLGYSNQPQHF
>TRBD1|TRBV29-1|many|11|TRBJ1-2
TGCAGCCCCGGACAGGGTACTGGCTACACCTTC
CSPGQGTGYTF
>.|TRBV28|many|16|TRBJ1-5
TGTGCCAGCACCCACCCGGTAGGCAGGGACAATCAGCCCCAGCATTTT
CASTHPVGRDNQPQHF
>TRBD1|TRBV29-1|.|14|TRBJ1-1
TGCAGCGTTGGGGGACAGGGAATGATCACTGAAGCTTTCTTC
CSVGGQGMITEAFF
>.|TRBV7-9|few|15|TRBJ2-1
TGTGCCAGCAGCCCTATTCCGGGTCGATACAATGAGCAGTTCTTC
CASSPIPGRYNEQFF
>TRBD2|TRBV3-1|.|21|TRBJ2-3
TGTGCCAGCAGCCAAGATCTCTGGGAGGGTTTAGGCGGGACGCTGACAGATACGCAGTATTTT
CASSQDLWEGLGGTLTDTQYF
>TRBD1|TRBV18|many|14|TRBJ2-7
TGTGCCAGCTCACCGGGACAGGGCCCCTACGAGCAGTACTTC
CASSPGQGPYEQYF
>TRBD2|TRBV20-1|.|21|TRBJ2-3
TGCAGTGCTAGAGATAGTAGGGTGACTAGCGGGTGCATTATCGACACAGATACGCAGTATTTT
CSARDSRVTSGCIIDTDTQYF
>TRBD2|TRBV5-1|few|17|TRBJ2-2
TGCGCCAGCAGCTTGATCCCCAGCGGGGCGAACACCGGGGAGCCGTTTTTT
CASSLIPSGANTGEPFF
>.|TRBV19|.|15|TRBJ2-6
TGTGCCAGTACGACCCGGCCATCTGGGGCCAACGTCCTGACTTTC
CASTTRPSGANVLTF
>.|TRBV18|many|15|TRBJ2-1
TGTGCCAGCTCACCAGAGGCGGGAACCTACAATGAGCAGTTCTTC
CASSPEAGTYNEQFF
>TRBD1|TRBV19|few|15|TRBJ1-5
TGTGCCAGTAGCTGGACAGGGGGTAGCAATCAGCCCCAGCATTTT
CASSWTGGSNQPQHF
>.|TRBV12-3/TRBV12-4|many|16|TRBJ2-2
TGTGCCAGCAGCTTACGTACAGGCACGAACACCGGGGAGCTGTTTTTT
CASSLRTGTNTGELFF